This entry is about one T cell receptor beta chain. Its target is not known. V lost 7 bases and J 6 bases, leaving 8 bases between the germline ends. In germline, CDR1 is MDHEN, CDR2 SYDVKM. This CDR3 is built from 11 residues. Measured with immunoSEQ multiplex PCR; TCRdb has only the in-frame clones, and not every one. The sample has 70,000 or so clones, about 80% seen once; the top ten hold about 2.1%. These data come from a study of OX40 agonist ivuxolimab in advanced cancers. Notes on the study in general: The specificity for antigen of the expanded peripheral T cells was not determined. At doses 0.1 to 3.0 mg/kg, CD4+ and CD8+ clones expanded. On average, CD8+ T cells had more expanded clones than CD4+.

This clonotype was obtained from an adult with an advanced solid tumor such as melanoma, head and neck, liver or kidney cancer. The material sequenced was CD4+ or CD8+ T cells sorted from blood, taken in a trial of the OX40 agonist ivuxolimab. The V and J genes are TRBV28 and TRBJ2-3; D perhaps matches TRBD1 (6 bases). CDR3 in amino acids: CASIRGDTQYF. Here the CDR3 DNA reads TGTGCCAGCATTAGGGGGGATACGCAGTATTTT. The full variable domain, its missing parts supplied by reference TRBV28 and TRBJ2-3, is DVKVTQSSRYLVKRTGEKVFLECVQDMDHENMFWYRQDPGLGLRLIYFSYDVKMKEKGDIPEGYSVSREKKERFSLILESASTNQTSMYLCASIRGDTQYFGPGTRLTVL.